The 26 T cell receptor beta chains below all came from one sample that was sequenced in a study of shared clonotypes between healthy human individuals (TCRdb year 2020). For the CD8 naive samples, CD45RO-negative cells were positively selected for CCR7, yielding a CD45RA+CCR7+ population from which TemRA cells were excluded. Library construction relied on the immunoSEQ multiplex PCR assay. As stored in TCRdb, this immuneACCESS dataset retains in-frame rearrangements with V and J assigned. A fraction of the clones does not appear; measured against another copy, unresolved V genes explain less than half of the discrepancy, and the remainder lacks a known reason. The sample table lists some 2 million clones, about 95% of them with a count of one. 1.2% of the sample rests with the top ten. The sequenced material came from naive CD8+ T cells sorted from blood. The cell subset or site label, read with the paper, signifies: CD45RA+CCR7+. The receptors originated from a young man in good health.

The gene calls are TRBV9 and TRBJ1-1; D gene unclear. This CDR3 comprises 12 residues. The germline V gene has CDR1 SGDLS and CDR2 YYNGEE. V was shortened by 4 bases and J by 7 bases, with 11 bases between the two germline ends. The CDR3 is CASSLPRLEAFF. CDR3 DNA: TGTGCCAGCAGCCTCCCCCGTCTTGAAGCTTTCTTT. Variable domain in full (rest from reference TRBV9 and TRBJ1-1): DSGVTQTPKHLITATGQRVTLRCSPRSGDLSVYWYQQSLDQGLQFLIQYYNGEERAKGNILERFSAQQFPDLHSELNLSSLELGDSALYFCASSLPRLEAFFGQGTRLTVV.

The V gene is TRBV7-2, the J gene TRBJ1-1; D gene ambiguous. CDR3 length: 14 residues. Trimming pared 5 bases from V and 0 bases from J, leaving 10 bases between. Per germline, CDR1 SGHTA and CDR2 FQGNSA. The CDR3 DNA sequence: TGTGCCAGCAGCATTACACGCCTGAACACTGAAGCTTTCTTT. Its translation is CASSITRLNTEAFF.

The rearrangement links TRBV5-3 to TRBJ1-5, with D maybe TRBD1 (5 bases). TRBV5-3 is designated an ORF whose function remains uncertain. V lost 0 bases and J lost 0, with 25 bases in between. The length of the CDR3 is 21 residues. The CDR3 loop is CARSLEVKRDFSPYSNQPQHF. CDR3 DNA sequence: TGTGCCAGAAGCTTGGAGGTAAAAAGGGACTTCAGCCCTTATAGCAATCAGCCCCAGCATTTT.

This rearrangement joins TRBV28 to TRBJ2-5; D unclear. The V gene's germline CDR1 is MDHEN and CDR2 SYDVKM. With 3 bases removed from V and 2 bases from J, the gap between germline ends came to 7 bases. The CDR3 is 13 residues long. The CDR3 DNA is TGTGCCAGCAGTTTCAACCCACAAGAGACCCAGTACTTC. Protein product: CASSFNPQETQYF.

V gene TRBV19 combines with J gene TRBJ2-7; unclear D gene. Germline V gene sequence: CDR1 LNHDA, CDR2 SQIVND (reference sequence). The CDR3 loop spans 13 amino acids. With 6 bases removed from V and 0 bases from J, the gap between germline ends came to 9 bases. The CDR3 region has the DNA TGTGCCAGTAGCCACAAAAGCTCCTACGAGCAGTACTTC. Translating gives CASSHKSSYEQYF.

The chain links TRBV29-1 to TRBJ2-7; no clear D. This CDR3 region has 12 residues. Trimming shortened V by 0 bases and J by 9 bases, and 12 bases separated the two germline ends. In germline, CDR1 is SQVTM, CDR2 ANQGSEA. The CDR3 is CSVEDERFGQYF. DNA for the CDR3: TGCAGCGTTGAAGACGAGAGGTTCGGGCAGTACTTC.

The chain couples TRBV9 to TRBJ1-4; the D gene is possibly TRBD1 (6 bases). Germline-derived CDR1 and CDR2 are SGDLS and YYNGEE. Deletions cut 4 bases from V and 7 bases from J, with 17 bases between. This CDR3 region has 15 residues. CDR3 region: CASSRGGVGSEKLFF. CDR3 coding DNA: TGTGCCAGCAGCCGGGGGGGCGTCGGAAGTGAAAAACTGTTTTTT.

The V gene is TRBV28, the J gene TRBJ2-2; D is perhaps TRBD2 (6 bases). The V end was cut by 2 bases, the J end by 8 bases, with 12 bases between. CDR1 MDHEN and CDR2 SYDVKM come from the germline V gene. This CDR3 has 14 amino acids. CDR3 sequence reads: CASSLRGGVGELFF. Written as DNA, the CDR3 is TGTGCCAGCAGTTTACGTGGCGGGGTGGGGGAGCTGTTTTTT.

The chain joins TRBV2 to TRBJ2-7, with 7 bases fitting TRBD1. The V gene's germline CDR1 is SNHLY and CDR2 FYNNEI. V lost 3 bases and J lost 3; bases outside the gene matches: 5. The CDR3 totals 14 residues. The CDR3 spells CASSDRDSYYEQYF. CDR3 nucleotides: TGTGCCAGCAGTGATCGGGACAGCTACTACGAGCAGTACTTC.

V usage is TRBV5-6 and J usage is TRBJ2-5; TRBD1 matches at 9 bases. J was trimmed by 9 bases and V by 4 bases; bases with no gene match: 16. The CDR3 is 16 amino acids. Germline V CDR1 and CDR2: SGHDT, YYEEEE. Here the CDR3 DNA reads TGTGCCAGCAGCGAGGGGACAGGGATTCTCCAGGAGGCCCAGTACTTC. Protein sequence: CASSEGTGILQEAQYF.

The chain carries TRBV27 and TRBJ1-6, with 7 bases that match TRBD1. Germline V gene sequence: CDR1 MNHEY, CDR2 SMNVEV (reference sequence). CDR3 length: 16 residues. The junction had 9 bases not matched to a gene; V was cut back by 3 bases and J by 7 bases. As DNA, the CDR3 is TGTGCCAGCAGTTTGGACAGGCCCTCTATGAATTCACCCCTCCACTTT. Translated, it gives CASSLDRPSMNSPLHF.

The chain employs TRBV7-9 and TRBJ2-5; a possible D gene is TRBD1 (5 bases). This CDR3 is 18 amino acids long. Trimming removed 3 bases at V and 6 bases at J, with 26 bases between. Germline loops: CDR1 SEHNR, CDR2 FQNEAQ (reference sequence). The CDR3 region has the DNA TGTGCCAGCAGCTTCGGACACCTTGGAAGGGGCGATTTTAAGACCCAGTACTTC. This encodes CASSFGHLGRGDFKTQYF.

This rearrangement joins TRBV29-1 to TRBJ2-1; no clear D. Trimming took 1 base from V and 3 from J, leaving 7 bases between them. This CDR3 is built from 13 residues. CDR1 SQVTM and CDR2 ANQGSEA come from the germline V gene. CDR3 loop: CSVEVTDYNEQFF. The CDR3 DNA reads TGCAGCGTTGAAGTCACAGACTACAATGAGCAGTTCTTC.

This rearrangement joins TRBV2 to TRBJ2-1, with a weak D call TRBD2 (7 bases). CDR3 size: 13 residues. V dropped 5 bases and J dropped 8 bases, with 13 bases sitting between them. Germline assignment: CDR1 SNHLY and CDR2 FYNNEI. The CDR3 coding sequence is TGTGCCAGCAGTTTCACAGGGAGGGATGAGCAGTTCTTC. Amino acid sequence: CASSFTGRDEQFF.

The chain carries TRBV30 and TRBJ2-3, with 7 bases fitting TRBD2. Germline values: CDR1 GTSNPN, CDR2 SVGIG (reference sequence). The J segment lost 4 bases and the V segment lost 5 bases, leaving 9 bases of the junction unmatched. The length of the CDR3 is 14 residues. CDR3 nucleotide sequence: TGTGCCTGGGGGGAGGGGACGGCTGCAGATACGCAGTATTTT. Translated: CAWGEGTAADTQYF.

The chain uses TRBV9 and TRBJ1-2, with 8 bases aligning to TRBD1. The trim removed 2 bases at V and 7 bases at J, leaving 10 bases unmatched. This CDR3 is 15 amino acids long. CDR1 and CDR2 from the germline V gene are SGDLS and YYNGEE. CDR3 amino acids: CASSVEGQGHSGYTF. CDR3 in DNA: TGTGCCAGCAGCGTTGAAGGACAGGGTCATAGTGGCTACACCTTC.

CDR3 nucleotide sequence: TGTGCCAGCAGCCCGAATGACAGGGGGTCACACCCCTACGAGCAGTACTTC. Its translation is CASSPNDRGSHPYEQYF. The rearrangement joins TRBV9 to TRBJ2-7; 9 nucleotides line up with TRBD1. Per the germline V gene, CDR1 is SGDLS and CDR2 is YYNGEE. After removal of 4 bases from V and 2 bases from J, the junction contained 13 bases not matched to a gene. The CDR3 is made up of 17 amino acids.

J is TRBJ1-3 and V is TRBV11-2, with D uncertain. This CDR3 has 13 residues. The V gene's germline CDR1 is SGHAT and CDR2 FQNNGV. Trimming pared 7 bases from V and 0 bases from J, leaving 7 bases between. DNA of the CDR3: TGTGCCAGCAAAGTGAGCTCTGGAAACACCATATATTTT. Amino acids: CASKVSSGNTIYF.

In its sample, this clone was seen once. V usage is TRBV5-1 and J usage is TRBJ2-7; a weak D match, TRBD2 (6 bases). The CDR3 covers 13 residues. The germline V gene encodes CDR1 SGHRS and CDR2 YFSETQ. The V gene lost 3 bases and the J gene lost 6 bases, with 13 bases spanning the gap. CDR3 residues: CASSWRGPAEQYF. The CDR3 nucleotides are TGCGCCAGCAGCTGGAGGGGACCGGCCGAGCAGTACTTC. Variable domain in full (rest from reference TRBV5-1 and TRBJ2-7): KAGVTQTPRYLIKTRGQQVTLSCSPISGHRSVSWYQQTPGQGLQFLFEYFSETQRNKGNFPGRFSGRQFSNSRSEMNVSTLELGDSALYLCASSWRGPAEQYFGPGTRLTVT.

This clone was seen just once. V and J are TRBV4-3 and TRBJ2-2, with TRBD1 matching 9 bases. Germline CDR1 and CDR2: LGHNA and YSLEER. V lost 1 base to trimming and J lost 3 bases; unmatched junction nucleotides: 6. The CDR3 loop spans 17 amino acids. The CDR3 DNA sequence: TGCGCCAGCAGCCAAGCCGGGACAGGGAGCTACACCGGGGAGCTGTTTTTT. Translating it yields CASSQAGTGSYTGELFF.

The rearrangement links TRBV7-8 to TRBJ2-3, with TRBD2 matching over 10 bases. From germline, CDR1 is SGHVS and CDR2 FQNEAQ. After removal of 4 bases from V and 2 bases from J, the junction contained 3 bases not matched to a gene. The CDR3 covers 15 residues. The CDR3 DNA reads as TGTGCCAGCAGCTCAACTAGCGGGACCACAGATACGCAGTATTTT. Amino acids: CASSSTSGTTDTQYF.

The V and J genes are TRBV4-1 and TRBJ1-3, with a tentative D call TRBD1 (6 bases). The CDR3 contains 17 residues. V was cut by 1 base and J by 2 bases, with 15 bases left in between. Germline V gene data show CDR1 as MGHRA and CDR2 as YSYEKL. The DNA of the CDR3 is TGCGCCAGCAGCCAAGTCTCTGGTCCAGGGGCTGGAAACACCATATATTTT. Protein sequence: CASSQVSGPGAGNTIYF.

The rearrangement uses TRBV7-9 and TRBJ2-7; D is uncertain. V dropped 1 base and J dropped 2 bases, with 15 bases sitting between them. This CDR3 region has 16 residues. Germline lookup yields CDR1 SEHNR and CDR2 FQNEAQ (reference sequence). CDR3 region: CASSLVSPGPTYEQYF. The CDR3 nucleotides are TGTGCCAGCAGCTTAGTTTCTCCAGGACCCACCTACGAGCAGTACTTC.

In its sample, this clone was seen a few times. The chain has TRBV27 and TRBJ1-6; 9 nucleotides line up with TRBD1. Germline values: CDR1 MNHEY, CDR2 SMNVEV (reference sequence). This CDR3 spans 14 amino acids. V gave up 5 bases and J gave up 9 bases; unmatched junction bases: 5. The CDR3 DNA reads TGTGCCAGCAGTGGGACAGGGACCTTTTCACCCCTCCACTTT. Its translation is CASSGTGTFSPLHF.

CDR3 sequence reads: CASSLDGPNTEAFF. The CDR3 DNA reads as TGTGCCAGCAGCCTCGATGGACCGAACACTGAAGCTTTCTTT. This chain connects TRBV6-5 to TRBJ1-1; no firm D call. Trimming took 6 bases from V and 1 from J, leaving 12 bases between them. Germline CDR1 reads MNHEY; CDR2 reads SVGAGI. This CDR3 spans 14 amino acids.

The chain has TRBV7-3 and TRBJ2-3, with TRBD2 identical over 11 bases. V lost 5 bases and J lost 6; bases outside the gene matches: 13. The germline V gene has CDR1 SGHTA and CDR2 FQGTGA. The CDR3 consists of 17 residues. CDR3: CASSPRLAGLATDTQYF. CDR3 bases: TGTGCCAGCAGCCCCCGACTAGCGGGGCTTGCGACGGATACGCAGTATTTT.